In its sample, the clone carrying this T cell receptor (beta chain) was seen many times. Its antigen is as yet unknown. At one end the junction does not follow the germline gene, possibly because of a read error. Germline lookup yields CDR1 LNHDA and CDR2 SQIVND (reference sequence). The CDR3 consists of 13 residues. Clinical symptoms, serum thyroxine, TRAb, thyroid ultrasound and orbital computed tomography established diagnosis. The sample is drawn from a study of T cells in Graves' hyperthyroidism and ophthalmopathy. Study observations and caveats: Most clonotypes expanded in the thyroid (above 0.001) were also present in blood. Ophthalmopathy and stable hyperthyroidism were told apart by a 13 V-J model.

RNA transcripts were the template for amplifying TCR beta CDR3 regions. TCR CDR3 regions were first amplified by RT-PCR with HTBI primers. In TCRdb, the multiplex PCR reads were re-called with MiXCR into one record per CDR3 protein. The repertoire holds more than 550,000 distinct CDR3 sequences, just under 45% seen once, with 6.5% to 9% in the top ten. The source is an adult man with Graves' disease, either hyperthyroidism or ophthalmopathy (not recorded which). Sequenced: peripheral blood or thyroid tissue (not recorded which). This rearrangement joins TRBV19 to TRBJ1-1; the match to TRBD1 covers 9 bases. The CDR3 spells CASSIGTGELIRF. The CDR3 DNA reads TGTGCCAGTAGTATAGGGACAGGGGAGTTGATCCGCTTT.